Each of the 11 T cell receptor beta chains below was sequenced from the same sample in a study of human T cells and chemical hapten exposure. A single record per CDR3 protein comes from TCRdb applying MiXCR to the RACE reads. The data show approximately 100,000 distinct CDR3 sequences, about a tenth seen once. Specified time point: patch test 2, 6 weeks after DPC sensitization. As for treatment: therapeutic diphenylcyclopropenone sensitization with weekly scalp DPC. This specimen consisted of whole blood, obtained in connection with sensitization to the hapten diphenylcyclopropenone (DPC). The receptors derive from a middle-aged woman with alopecia areata. Some clones in this sample may be carry-over from other donors' samples.

This clonotype was observed a handful of times. V is TRBV6-1 and J is TRBJ2-2; TRBD1 matches 7 bases. Per the germline V gene, CDR1 is MNHNS and CDR2 is SASEGT. V shed 6 bases, J shed 3 bases, and the junction held 4 bases outside the gene matches. The CDR3 totals 14 residues. The CDR3 is CASSGQEYTGELFF. CDR3 coding DNA: TGTGCCAGCAGCGGACAGGAGTACACCGGGGAGCTGTTTTTT.

This clonotype has a count of ten or more. The genes are TRBV12-3 or TRBV12-4 and TRBJ1-2; a possible D gene is TRBD1 (5 bases). The V and J ends lost 3 bases and 4 bases respectively, with 9 bases between them. This CDR3 is 13 amino acids long. The CDR3 nucleotides read TGTGCCAGCAGTTTGGAAGGGACCTATGGCTACACCTTC. Translated, it gives CASSLEGTYGYTF.

This clonotype was observed at least ten times. The rearrangement links TRBV6-1 to TRBJ2-1, with 14 bases that match TRBD2. The germline V gene has CDR1 MNHNS and CDR2 SASEGT. With 4 bases clipped from V and 8 bases from J, the junction kept 7 bases outside the gene matches. The CDR3 totals 16 residues. This chain's CDR3 is CASSGGTSGGIYEQFF. DNA for the CDR3: TGTGCCAGCAGTGGTGGGACTAGCGGGGGAATATATGAGCAGTTCTTC.

In this sample, this clonotype turned up many times. The rearrangement joins TRBV29-1 to TRBJ2-4; D might be TRBD1 (6 bases). Germline CDR1 reads SQVTM; CDR2 reads ANQGSEA. This CDR3 spans 15 amino acids. Trimming took 3 bases from V and 2 from J, leaving 14 bases between them. DNA of the CDR3: TGCAGCGTTGAGGGACCTCAGGGGACCAAAAACATTCAGTACTTC. Amino acid sequence: CSVEGPQGTKNIQYF. Looking up the rest from reference TRBV29-1 and TRBJ2-4 gives the full variable domain: SAVISQKPSRDICQRGTSLTIQCQVDSQVTMMFWYRQQPGQSLTLIATANQGSEATYESGFVIDKFPISRPNLTFSTLTVSNMSPEDSSIYLCSVEGPQGTKNIQYFGAGTRLSVL.

In its sample, this clonotype was seen many times. The gene calls are TRBV7-2 and TRBJ2-3; D unresolved. V was shortened by 5 bases and J by 1 base, with 4 bases between the two germline ends. This CDR3 has 12 amino acids. Germline-derived CDR1 and CDR2 are SGHTA and FQGNSA. CDR3 nucleotides: TGTGCCAGCAGCCCCCGCACAGATACGCAGTATTTT. Translated: CASSPRTDTQYF. Full variable domain (rest looked up from reference TRBV7-2 and TRBJ2-3): GAGVSQSPSNKVTEKGKDVELRCDPISGHTALYWYRQSLGQGLEFLIYFQGNSAPDKSGLPSDRFSAERTGGSVSTLTIQRTQQEDSAVYLCASSPRTDTQYFGPGTRLTVL.

This clonotype was seen only a few times. CDR3 sequence reads: CASGPFYGRRNEQFF. DNA for the CDR3: TGTGCCAGCGGTCCCTTCTATGGACGGCGGAATGAGCAGTTCTTC. This rearrangement joins TRBV9 to TRBJ2-1; D not resolved. The germline V gene encodes CDR1 SGDLS and CDR2 YYNGEE. CDR3 size: 15 residues. V was cut by 7 bases and J by 7 bases, with 21 bases left in between.

This clonotype was seen ten or more times. The chain uses TRBV9 and TRBJ1-4; no clear D gene. Trimming pared 4 bases from V and 0 bases from J, leaving 10 bases between. The CDR3 totals 15 residues. The V gene's germline CDR1 is SGDLS and CDR2 YYNGEE. For the CDR3, the DNA is TGTGCCAGCAGCTCCCGTTCCGCAACTAATGAAAAACTGTTTTTT. It translates to CASSSRSATNEKLFF.

This clonotype occurred a few times. V and J are TRBV6-5 and TRBJ1-5; D not certain. CDR1 is MNHEY, CDR2 SVGAGI, per germline. V was clipped by 0 bases and J by 0 bases, with 15 bases between them. This CDR3 has 18 amino acids. The CDR3 DNA reads TGTGCCAGCAGTTACTCCCGGGAAGAGGTTCTTAGCAATCAGCCCCAGCATTTT. Its translation is CASSYSREEVLSNQPQHF.

This clonotype was found many times. Germline is not matched at one junction end, which may reflect a read error. The rearrangement joins TRBV7-7 to TRBJ2-5; 8 bases are a match to TRBD2. CDR1 SSHAT and CDR2 FNYEAQ come from the germline V gene (reference sequence). The CDR3 totals 15 residues. CDR3 in amino acids: CASSLTGGPGETQYF. The CDR3 DNA follows: TGTGCTAGCAGCTTAACGGGGGGGCCGGGTGAGACCCAGTACTTC.

This clonotype was counted many times. This chain links TRBV19 with TRBJ2-7; 7 bases align to TRBD1. The CDR3 extends over 13 amino acids. V trimming: 1 base; J trimming: 4 bases; junction bases outside the gene matches: 1. Germline lookup yields CDR1 LNHDA and CDR2 SQIVND (reference sequence). The DNA of the CDR3 is TGTGCCAGTAGTATAGGGGACAGATACGAGCAGTACTTC. This gives the protein CASSIGDRYEQYF.

This clonotype was counted at least ten times. The V call is TRBV13, the J call TRBJ2-3; D remains unclear. The CDR3 is 14 amino acids. The V end was cut by 4 bases, the J end by 0 bases, with 8 bases between. The germline gives CDR1 PRHDT, CDR2 FYEKMQ (reference sequence). The CDR3 sequence is CASSSGKSTDTQYF. The DNA for the CDR3 is TGTGCCAGCAGCTCAGGAAAAAGCACAGATACGCAGTATTTT.